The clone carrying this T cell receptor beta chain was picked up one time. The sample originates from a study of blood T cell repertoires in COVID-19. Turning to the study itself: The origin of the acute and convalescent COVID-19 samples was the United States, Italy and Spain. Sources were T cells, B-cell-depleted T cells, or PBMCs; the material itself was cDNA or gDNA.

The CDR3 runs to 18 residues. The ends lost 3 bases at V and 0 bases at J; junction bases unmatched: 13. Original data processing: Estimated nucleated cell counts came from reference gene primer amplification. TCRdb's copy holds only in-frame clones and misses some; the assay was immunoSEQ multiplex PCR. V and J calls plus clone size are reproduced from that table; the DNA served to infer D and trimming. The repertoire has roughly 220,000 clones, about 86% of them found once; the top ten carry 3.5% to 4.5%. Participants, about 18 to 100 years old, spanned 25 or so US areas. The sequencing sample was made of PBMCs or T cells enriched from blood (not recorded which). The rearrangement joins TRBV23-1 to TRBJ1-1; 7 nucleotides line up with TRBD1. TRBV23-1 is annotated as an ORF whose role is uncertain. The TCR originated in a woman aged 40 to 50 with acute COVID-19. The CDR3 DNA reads TGCGCCAGCAGTCACCCGGACAGGCCGGGTAGAATGAACACTGAAGCTTTCTTT. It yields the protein CASSHPDRPGRMNTEAFF.